These 30 T cell receptor beta chains were sequenced from one sample in a study of blood T cells in healthy people across ages. Alongside a J-beta primer mix, a sample-barcoded 5' primer served in a second PCR lasting 7 to 11 cycles. A single record per CDR3 protein comes from TCRdb applying MiXCR to the 5' RACE reads. The data contain roughly 500,000 distinct CDR3 sequences, approximately 25% of them singletons. Specimen: blood. These TCRs come from a woman between 65 and 79 years old in good health.

This clonotype was counted between two and nine times. This chain uses TRBV6-5 with TRBJ1-1; tentative D call: TRBD1 (5 bases). The V end lost 6 bases, the J end lost 6 bases, and 11 bases lay between the germline ends. Germline lookup yields CDR1 MNHEY and CDR2 SVGAGI. This CDR3 is built from 12 residues. DNA for the CDR3: TGTGCCAGCAGCCACGGGGCCTCTGAAGCTTTCTTT. Its translation is CASSHGASEAFF.

V usage is TRBV18 and J usage is TRBJ2-7; 10 bases fit TRBD1. Germline V gene lookup returns CDR1 KGHSH and CDR2 LQKENI. V dropped 1 base and J dropped 7; count of bases not matched to a gene: 7. The CDR3 is 15 amino acids. The CDR3 DNA sequence: TGTGCCAGCTCACCACTGGGGACAGGGGCTGTTGAGCAGTACTTC. Protein: CASSPLGTGAVEQYF.

The chain has TRBV7-2 and TRBJ2-1, with D perhaps matching TRBD2 (6 bases). The J call may be mistaken, given a closer DNA end match to TRBJ2-7. Per the germline V gene, CDR1 is SGHTA and CDR2 is FQGNSA. The CDR3 is 16 amino acids. The CDR3 loop reads CASSLFGRGNSYEQYF. CDR3 in DNA: TGTGCCAGCAGCTTATTCGGACGCGGGAACTCCTACGAGCAGTACTTC.

This clonotype was seen more than once but under ten times. The chain uses TRBV29-1 and TRBJ1-5; D may be TRBD1 (5 bases). This CDR3 contains 13 residues. Germline V CDR1 and CDR2: SQVTM, ANQGSEA. V lost 3 bases and J 3 bases, leaving 9 bases between the germline ends. The chain's CDR3 is CSVDQGFNQPQHF. DNA for the CDR3: TGCAGCGTTGACCAGGGTTTCAATCAGCCCCAGCATTTT. The full variable domain, with the rest looked up from reference TRBV29-1 and TRBJ1-5, is SAVISQKPSRDICQRGTSLTIQCQVDSQVTMMFWYRQQPGQSLTLIATANQGSEATYESGFVIDKFPISRPNLTFSTLTVSNMSPEDSSIYLCSVDQGFNQPQHFGDGTRLSIL.

To note about this clonotype: This CDR3 is missing its conserved last phenylalanine or tryptophan, likely due to a read error. The CDR3 nucleotides read TGCGCCAGCAGCTTAGGAGATACCGTCGGGAACACTGAAGCTTTCCTT. Protein: CASSLGDTVGNTEAFL. The rearrangement links TRBV5-1 to TRBJ1-1; D unclear. In germline, CDR1 is SGHRS, CDR2 YFSETQ. The CDR3 runs to 16 residues. Trimming pared 2 bases from V and 1 base from J, leaving 15 bases between.

The chain links TRBV4-3 to TRBJ1-2; D not certain. The CDR3 covers 15 residues. Deletions cut 4 bases from V and 2 bases from J, with 14 bases between. CDR1 LGHNA and CDR2 YSLEER come from the germline V gene. The CDR3 here is CASSRGTDVNYGYTF. Written as DNA, the CDR3 is TGCGCCAGCAGCCGGGGAACAGACGTAAACTATGGCTACACCTTC.

V is TRBV21-1 and J is TRBJ2-7; no check of the table's D call, TRBD2, against the DNA was made. TRBV21-1 is classified as a pseudogene. The CDR3 runs to 15 residues. CDR3 sequence (DNA): TGTGCCAGCAGCAAGGCCCGGACTGACACCTACGAGCAGTACTTC. Translating gives CASSKARTDTYEQYF.

This clonotype came up a few times. J is TRBJ1-1 and V is TRBV12-3 or TRBV12-4, with D possibly matching TRBD1 (6 bases). Trimming stripped 3 bases from V and 3 bases from J, with 14 bases between. CDR3 length: 15 residues. CDR3 sequence reads: CASSLPRGADTEAFF. The CDR3 DNA follows: TGTGCCAGCAGTTTGCCGCGGGGGGCGGACACTGAAGCTTTCTTT.

The rearrangement links TRBV25-1 to TRBJ2-5, with 7 nucleotides matching TRBD2. The J call is uncertain, as TRBJ2-1 better fits the DNA end. Germline V gene lookup returns CDR1 MGHDK and CDR2 SYGVNS. The CDR3 is 15 amino acids. CDR3 bases: TGTGCCAGCAGTGAACCACGCGGGGGAGACAATGAGCAGTTCTTC. As protein: CASSEPRGGDNEQFF.

The chain uses TRBV7-2 and TRBJ1-6; perhaps TRBD1 as D (5 bases). The V end lost 1 base, the J end lost 7 bases, and 11 bases lay between the germline ends. The length of the CDR3 is 15 residues. The germline V gene has CDR1 SGHTA and CDR2 FQGNSA. The CDR3 sequence is CASSLVPGLNSPLHF. The CDR3 DNA follows: TGTGCCAGCAGCTTAGTTCCAGGGTTGAATTCACCCCTCCACTTT.

This chain uses TRBV4-3 with TRBJ2-1; 9 bases line up with TRBD2. Trimming at V came to 0 bases and at J to 6 bases, leaving 6 bases not matched to a gene. Germline V gene data show CDR1 as LGHNA and CDR2 as YSLEER. This CDR3 has 16 amino acids. The CDR3 DNA is TGCGCCAGCAGCCAAGATGGGGCGGGGGGGTTCAATGAGCAGTTCTTC. It codes for CASSQDGAGGFNEQFF.

The rearrangement uses TRBV5-1 and TRBJ1-2, with a possible D match to TRBD1 (6 bases). CDR1 SGHRS and CDR2 YFSETQ come from the germline V gene. V lost 4 bases to trimming and J lost 4 bases, with 14 bases between them. The CDR3 runs 14 residues. The CDR3 spells CASSPGVQGYGYTF. The CDR3 region has the DNA TGCGCCAGCAGCCCGGGGGTACAGGGCTATGGCTACACCTTC.

The rearrangement links TRBV5-1 to TRBJ2-3; D remains unclear. The germline V and J ends were trimmed by 6 bases and 0 bases, with 11 bases remaining between them. Germline V lookup: CDR1 SGHRS, CDR2 YFSETQ. The CDR3 extends over 14 amino acids. CDR3 loop: CASKPQPSTDTQYF. The CDR3 DNA reads as TGCGCCAGCAAGCCCCAGCCTAGCACAGATACGCAGTATTTT.

As DNA, the CDR3 is TGTGCCAGCAGTTTACAAATCAGGAACACTGAAGCTTTCTTT. Amino acids: CASSLQIRNTEAFF. This rearrangement joins TRBV6-2 or TRBV6-3 to TRBJ1-1; D not certain. The CDR3 has 14 amino acids. V dropped 4 bases and J dropped 1 base, with 10 bases sitting between them. Looked up from germline, CDR1 is MNHEY and CDR2 is SVGEGT.

This clonotype was seen only a few times. J is TRBJ1-2 and V is TRBV12-3 or TRBV12-4, with a possible D match to TRBD1 (6 bases). Deletions cut 0 bases from V and 9 bases from J, with 17 bases between. The CDR3 is 15 amino acids. The CDR3 reads CASSLAGGGGSSYTF. CDR3 DNA: TGTGCCAGCAGTTTAGCGGGGGGCGGGGGGAGTAGCTACACCTTC.

This chain uses TRBV2 with TRBJ2-3; TRBD2 matches at 10 bases. Unmatched junction bases numbered 9, after V lost 5 bases and J lost 1 base. CDR3 length: 17 residues. Looked up from germline, CDR1 is SNHLY and CDR2 is FYNNEI. DNA of the CDR3: TGTGCCAGCAGTTCCCCCGGGACTAGCGTCGGCACAGATACGCAGTATTTT. Translated, it gives CASSSPGTSVGTDTQYF.

The sample holds one count of this clonotype. The CDR3 loop reads CAWSEPGGEDTQYF. In nucleotides, the CDR3 is TGTGCCTGGAGTGAGCCCGGGGGCGAAGATACGCAGTATTTT. V gene TRBV30 combines with J gene TRBJ2-3; D is possibly TRBD1 or TRBD2 (6 bases each). The length of the CDR3 is 14 residues. Germline V CDR1 and CDR2: GTSNPN, SVGIG (reference sequence). Trimming took 1 base from V and 5 from J, leaving 13 bases between them.

The chain uses TRBV29-1 and TRBJ2-7; D gene ambiguous. Deletions cut 5 bases from V and 2 bases from J, with 4 bases between. This CDR3 is 10 amino acids long. CDR1 and CDR2 from the germline V gene are SQVTM and ANQGSEA. CDR3 loop: CSVTPYEQYF. CDR3 nucleotides: TGCAGCGTTACGCCCTACGAGCAGTACTTC.

This clonotype was seen a handful of times. The chain couples TRBV7-2 to TRBJ2-3; D unclear. V gave up 5 bases and J gave up 2 bases, with 11 bases separating them. Germline CDR1 and CDR2: SGHTA and FQGNSA. The CDR3 has 14 amino acids. In DNA, the CDR3 is TGTGCCAGCAGCGCCCACATCGACACAGATACGCAGTATTTT. Its translation is CASSAHIDTDTQYF. Looking up the rest from reference TRBV7-2 and TRBJ2-3 gives the full variable domain: GAGVSQSPSNKVTEKGKDVELRCDPISGHTALYWYRQSLGQGLEFLIYFQGNSAPDKSGLPSDRFSAERTGGSVSTLTIQRTQQEDSAVYLCASSAHIDTDTQYFGPGTRLTVL.

This clonotype was picked up a small number of times. This chain connects TRBV7-3 to TRBJ2-1; 7 bases are shared with TRBD1. CDR3 length: 16 residues. Trimming removed 3 bases from V and 9 bases from J; junction bases left unmatched: 14. Germline loops: CDR1 SGHTA, CDR2 FQGTGA. CDR3: CASSFASGTDSGEQFF. The CDR3 region has the DNA TGTGCCAGCAGCTTCGCCTCAGGGACAGATTCCGGTGAGCAGTTCTTC.

The chain carries TRBV9 and TRBJ2-2; D is undetermined. The V end was cut by 0 bases, the J end by 6 bases, with 9 bases between. CDR1 is SGDLS and CDR2 is YYNGEE in the germline V gene. The CDR3 spans 14 residues. CDR3 nucleotide sequence: TGTGCCAGCAGCGTAGAGTGGTTCGCCGGGGAGCTGTTTTTT. It encodes CASSVEWFAGELFF.

This clonotype was detected a few times. This chain links TRBV20-1 with TRBJ1-4; 8 bases are a match to TRBD1. The CDR3 covers 11 residues. In germline, CDR1 is DFQATT, CDR2 SNEGSKA (reference sequence). Trimming removed 5 bases from V and 7 bases from J; junction bases left unmatched: 0. Written as DNA, the CDR3 is TGCAGTGCTGGGACAGGTGAAAAACTGTTTTTT. Its translation is CSAGTGEKLFF.

CDR3 amino acids: CASSPVGLGTDTQYF. Here the CDR3 DNA reads TGTGCCAGCAGTCCCGTGGGACTAGGAACAGATACGCAGTATTTT. J is TRBJ2-3 and V is TRBV6-5; 8 bases align to TRBD2. CDR3 size: 15 residues. Trimming took 5 bases from V and 3 from J; bases not matched to a gene: 7. Germline-derived CDR1 and CDR2 are MNHEY and SVGAGI.

The sample holds a few counts of this clonotype. V gene TRBV11-2 combines with J gene TRBJ2-7, with 10 nucleotides matching TRBD1. CDR3 length: 15 amino acids. Trimming removed 5 bases from V and 3 bases from J; junction bases left unmatched: 7. Germline-derived CDR1 and CDR2 are SGHAT and FQNNGV. The CDR3: CASSAGTGVLYEQYF. In DNA form, the CDR3 reads TGTGCCAGCAGCGCCGGGACAGGGGTACTCTACGAGCAGTACTTC.

The rearrangement links TRBV29-1 to TRBJ2-2; unclear D gene. With 4 bases removed from V and 4 bases from J, the gap between germline ends came to 7 bases. Germline loops: CDR1 SQVTM, CDR2 ANQGSEA. This CDR3 spans 12 amino acids. The CDR3 is CSVGMTTGELFF. The CDR3 bases are TGCAGCGTTGGGATGACCACCGGGGAGCTGTTTTTT.

For this clonotype: A much larger clone differs by one base, so this may be a read error. Likely a read error: the CDR3 ends without its conserved phenylalanine or tryptophan. This chain connects TRBV29-1 to TRBJ2-7; a possible D gene is TRBD2 (6 bases). Germline CDR1 reads SQVTM; CDR2 reads ANQGSEA. CDR3 length: 13 residues. Trimming pared 2 bases from V and 3 bases from J, leaving 11 bases between. The CDR3 DNA reads TGCAGCGTTGAATCCGGGAGACTCTACGAGCAGTACCTC. This sequence encodes CSVESGRLYEQYL.

The sample holds a few counts of this clonotype. The V and J genes are TRBV19 and TRBJ1-5; 7 positions agree with TRBD1. Trimming at V came to 11 bases and at J to 6 bases, leaving 13 bases not matched to a gene. The CDR3 runs to 14 residues. Germline V gene lookup returns CDR1 LNHDA and CDR2 SQIVND (reference sequence). The CDR3 loop reads CARRDRAAGQPQHF. The CDR3 DNA sequence: TGTGCCCGAAGAGACAGGGCGGCGGGTCAGCCCCAGCATTTT.

This clonotype was detected only a few times. The V gene is TRBV7-3, the J gene TRBJ2-7; TRBD2 agrees at 9 bases. CDR3 length: 15 amino acids. CDR1 and CDR2 from the germline V gene are SGHTA and FQGTGA. V lost 5 bases and J lost 0; bases outside the gene matches: 5. CDR3 DNA: TGTGCCAGCAGCCCTAGCGGGGCGAGCTCCTACGAGCAGTACTTC. Its protein product is CASSPSGASSYEQYF.

The rearrangement uses TRBV12-3 or TRBV12-4 and TRBJ1-2; D is undetermined. The CDR3 sequence is 13 residues long. V was trimmed by 7 bases and J by 7 bases, leaving 16 bases between them. Here the CDR3 reads CASTPMRAGGYTF. The CDR3 DNA follows: TGTGCCAGCACCCCTATGCGGGCCGGTGGCTACACCTTC.

This clonotype has just a few counts. The chain carries TRBV5-1 and TRBJ2-4; D is possibly TRBD2 (5 bases). This CDR3 spans 13 amino acids. Looked up from germline, CDR1 is SGHRS and CDR2 is YFSETQ. V dropped 0 bases and J dropped 5 bases, with 6 bases sitting between them. CDR3 in amino acids: CASSLEGENIQYF. In nucleotides, the CDR3 is TGCGCCAGCAGCTTGGAGGGAGAAAACATTCAGTACTTC.